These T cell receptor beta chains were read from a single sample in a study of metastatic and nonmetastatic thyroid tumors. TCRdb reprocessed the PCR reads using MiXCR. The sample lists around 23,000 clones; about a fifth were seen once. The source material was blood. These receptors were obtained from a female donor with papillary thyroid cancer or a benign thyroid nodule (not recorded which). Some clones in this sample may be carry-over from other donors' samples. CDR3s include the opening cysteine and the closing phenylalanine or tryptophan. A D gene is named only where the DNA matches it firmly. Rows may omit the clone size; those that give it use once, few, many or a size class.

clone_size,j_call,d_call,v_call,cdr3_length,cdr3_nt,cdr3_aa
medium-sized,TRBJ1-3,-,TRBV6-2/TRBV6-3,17,TGTGCCAGCAGTTACTCGGACGCCGCACCCTCTGGAAACACCATATATTTT,CASSYSDAAPSGNTIYF
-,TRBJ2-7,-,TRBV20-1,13,TGCAGTGCTAGACCGGGGGCCCTTAACGAGCAGTACTTC,CSARPGALNEQYF
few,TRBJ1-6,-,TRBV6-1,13,TGTGCCAGCATAGTACAGGGTGGATCACCCCTCCACTTT,CASIVQGGSPLHF
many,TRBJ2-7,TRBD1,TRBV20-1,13,TGCAGTGCTAGCGAGGTTGAGGGGGCCGAGCAGTACTTC,CSASEVEGAEQYF
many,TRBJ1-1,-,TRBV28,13,TGTGCCAGCAGCCTTCAATCCCAGGAACAGGCTTTCTTT,CASSLQSQEQAFF
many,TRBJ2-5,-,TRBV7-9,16,TGTGCCAGCAGCTTATTACCCCTTTCAAGCGGGGAGACCCAGTACTTC,CASSLLPLSSGETQYF
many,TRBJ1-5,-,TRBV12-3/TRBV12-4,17,TGTGCCAGCAGCAAGCTGGGGGAGAGGGGTAGCAATCAGCCCCAGCATTTT,CASSKLGERGSNQPQHF
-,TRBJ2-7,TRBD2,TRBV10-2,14,TGCGCCAGCAGTGACATAGCGGGAGCCCCGGAGCAGTACTTC,CASSDIAGAPEQYF
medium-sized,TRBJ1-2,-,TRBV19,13,TGTGCCAGTACCCCCACCTGGGTCTATGGCTACACCTTC,CASTPTWVYGYTF
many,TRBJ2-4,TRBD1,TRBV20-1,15,TGCAGTGCTAGGGACAGGTTTACAGCCAAAAACATTCAGTACTTC,CSARDRFTAKNIQYF
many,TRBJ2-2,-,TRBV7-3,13,TGTGCCAGCAGCTTGGGTATCGCCGGGGAGCTGTTTTTT,CASSLGIAGELFF
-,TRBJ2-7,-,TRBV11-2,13,TGTGCCAACAGCCTCCTATCCGGCTACGAGCAGTACTTC,CANSLLSGYEQYF
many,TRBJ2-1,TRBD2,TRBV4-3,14,TGCGCCAGCAGCCACCGGACTAGCGACAATGAGCAGTTCTTC,CASSHRTSDNEQFF
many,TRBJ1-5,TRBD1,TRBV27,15,TGTGCCAGCAGTGCTGACAGGGGGAGCAATCAGCCCCAGCATTTT,CASSADRGSNQPQHF
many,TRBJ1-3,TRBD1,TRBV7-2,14,TGTGCCAGCAGCATACCGGGACAGAGAGACACCATATATTTT,CASSIPGQRDTIYF
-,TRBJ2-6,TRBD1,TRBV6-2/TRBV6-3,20,TGTGCCAGCATCCTCATTTTAAGGACAGGTGTTTTCTCTGGGGCCAACGTCCTGACTTTC,CASILILRTGVFSGANVLTF
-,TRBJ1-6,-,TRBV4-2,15,TGTGCCAGCAGCCCACTCGTAGGGGATAATTCACCCCTCCACTTT,CASSPLVGDNSPLHF